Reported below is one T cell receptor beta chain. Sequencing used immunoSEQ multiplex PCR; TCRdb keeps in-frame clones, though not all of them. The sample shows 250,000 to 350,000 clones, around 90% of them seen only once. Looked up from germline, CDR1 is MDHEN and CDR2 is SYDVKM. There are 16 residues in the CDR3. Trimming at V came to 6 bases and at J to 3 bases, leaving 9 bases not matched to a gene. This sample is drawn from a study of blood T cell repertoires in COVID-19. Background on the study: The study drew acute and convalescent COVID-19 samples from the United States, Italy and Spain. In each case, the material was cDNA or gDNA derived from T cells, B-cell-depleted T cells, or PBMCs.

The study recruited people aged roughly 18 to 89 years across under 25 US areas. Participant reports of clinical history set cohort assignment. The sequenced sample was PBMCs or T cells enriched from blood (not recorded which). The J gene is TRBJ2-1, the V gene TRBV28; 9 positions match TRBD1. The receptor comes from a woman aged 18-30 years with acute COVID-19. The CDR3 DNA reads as TGTGCCAGCAGCCCCTCCGGACAGGGGAGCTACAATGAGCAGTTCTTC. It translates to CASSPSGQGSYNEQFF.